This TCR beta chain comes out of a study of OX40 agonist ivuxolimab in advanced cancers. The overall study: Ivuxolimab is a fully human IgG2 antibody that activates OX40 (CD134). Partial responses were achieved by three patients: one hepatocellular carcinoma, two cutaneous melanoma. Each dose-escalation patient presented with hepatocellular carcinoma, melanoma, renal cell or head and neck cancer.

This clone was observed a handful of times. This CDR3 has 14 residues. Germline CDR1 and CDR2: LNHDA and SQIVND (reference sequence). V was clipped by 3 bases and J by 8 bases, with 16 bases between them. Libraries were prepared by immunoSEQ multiplex PCR; TCRdb keeps only in-frame clonotypes and omits some of them. The sample includes 130,000 or so clones, approximately 90% of them seen just once. This specimen consisted of CD4+ or CD8+ T cells sorted from blood, obtained in a trial of the OX40 agonist ivuxolimab. This sequence originates from an adult with an advanced solid tumor such as melanoma, head and neck, liver or kidney cancer. The chain couples TRBV19 to TRBJ1-2; D perhaps matches TRBD1 (6 bases). The CDR3 loop reads CASSISSGEGGYTF. DNA of the CDR3: TGTGCCAGTAGTATCTCATCAGGGGAAGGAGGCTACACCTTC. Full variable domain (missing parts from reference TRBV19 and TRBJ1-2): DGGITQSPKYLFRKEGQNVTLSCEQNLNHDAMYWYRQDPGQGLRLIYYSQIVNDFQKGDIAEGYSVSREKKESFPLTVTSAQKNPTAFYLCASSISSGEGGYTFGSGTRLTVV.